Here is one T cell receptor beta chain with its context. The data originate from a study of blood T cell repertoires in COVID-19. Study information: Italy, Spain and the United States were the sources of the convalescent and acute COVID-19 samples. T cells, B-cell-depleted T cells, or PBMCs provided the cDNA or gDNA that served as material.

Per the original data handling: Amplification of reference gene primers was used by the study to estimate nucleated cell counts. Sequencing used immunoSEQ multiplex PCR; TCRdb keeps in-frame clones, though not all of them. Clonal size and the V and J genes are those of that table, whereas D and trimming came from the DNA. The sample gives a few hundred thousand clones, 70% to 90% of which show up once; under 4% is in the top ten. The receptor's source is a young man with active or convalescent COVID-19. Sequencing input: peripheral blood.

This chain's CDR3 is CASSPHGTGTLNTEAFF. DNA of the CDR3: TGTGCCAGCAGCCCGCACGGGACAGGGACCCTGAACACTGAAGCTTTCTTT. This chain joins TRBV7-3 and TRBJ1-1; 9 nucleotides match TRBD1. Trimming removed 5 bases from V and 0 bases from J; junction bases left unmatched: 10. The CDR3 is made up of 17 amino acids. Germline V lookup: CDR1 SGHTA, CDR2 FQGTGA. Based on the CDR3 plus reference TRBV7-3 and TRBJ1-1, the full variable domain is GAGVSQTPSNKVTEKGKYVELRCDPISGHTALYWYRQSLGQGPEFLIYFQGTGAADDSGLPNDRFFAVRPEGSVSTLKIQRTERGDSAVYLCASSPHGTGTLNTEAFFGQGTRLTVV.